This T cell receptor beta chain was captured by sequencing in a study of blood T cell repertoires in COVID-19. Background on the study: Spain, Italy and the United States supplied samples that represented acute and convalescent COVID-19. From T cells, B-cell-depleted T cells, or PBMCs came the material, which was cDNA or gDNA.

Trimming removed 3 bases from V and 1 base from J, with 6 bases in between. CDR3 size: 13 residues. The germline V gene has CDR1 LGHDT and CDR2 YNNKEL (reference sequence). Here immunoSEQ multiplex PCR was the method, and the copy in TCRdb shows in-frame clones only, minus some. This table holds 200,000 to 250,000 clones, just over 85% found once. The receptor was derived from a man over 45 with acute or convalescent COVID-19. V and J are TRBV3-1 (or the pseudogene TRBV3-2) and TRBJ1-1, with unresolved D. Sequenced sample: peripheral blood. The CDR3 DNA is TGTGCCAGCAGCCACGCGCGGAACACTGAAGCTTTCTTT. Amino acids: CASSHARNTEAFF.